A single sample gave rise to the 25 T cell receptor beta chains below, sequenced in a study of radiotherapy plus CTLA-4 blockade in lung cancer (dated by TCRdb to between 2018 and 2020). The library came from the immunoSEQ multiplex PCR assay. TCRdb took over this immuneACCESS table, retaining in-frame rearrangements with V and J assigned. Such tables are incomplete; in checked studies, under half of the missing clones stem from an unresolved V gene, and the remainder is unexplained. This sample holds about 45,000 clones; roughly 60% were observed only once. Under 20% of the sample is held by the ten biggest clonotypes. This specimen consisted of peripheral blood, obtained from a patient treated with radiotherapy plus ipilimumab. Every receptor here comes from a human donor with non-small cell lung cancer who had a partial response to radiotherapy plus ipilimumab.

This CDR3 is CASNGQMNTEAFF. In DNA form, the CDR3 reads TGTGCCAGCAACGGACAGATGAACACTGAAGCTTTCTTT. The J gene is TRBJ1-1, the V gene TRBV2, with TRBD1 as a possible D gene (6 bases). Germline CDR1 is SNHLY and CDR2 is FYNNEI. The CDR3 consists of 13 residues. The V and J ends lost 7 bases and 0 bases respectively, with 9 bases between them.

This chain joins TRBV13 and TRBJ1-2; TRBD1 aligns across 9 bases. The germline V gene has CDR1 PRHDT and CDR2 FYEKMQ (reference sequence). This CDR3 comprises 15 residues. V lost 4 bases to trimming and J lost 3 bases; unmatched junction nucleotides: 6. The CDR3 loop reads CASSSEDRGDYGYTF. The DNA for the CDR3 is TGTGCCAGCAGCTCCGAGGACAGGGGAGACTATGGCTACACCTTC. The full variable domain, in which reference TRBV13 and TRBJ1-2 provide the parts outside the CDR3, is AAGVIQSPRHLIKEKRETATLKCYPIPRHDTVYWYQQGPGQDPQFLISFYEKMQSDKGSIPDRFSAQQFSDYHSELNMSSLELGDSALYFCASSSEDRGDYGYTFGSGTRLTVV.

The V and J genes are TRBV21-1 and TRBJ2-7; the table's D call TRBD2 went unverified against the DNA. TRBV21-1 represents a pseudogene. This CDR3 region has 14 residues. The CDR3 spells CASSGDFDSYEQYF. Written as DNA, the CDR3 is TGTGCCAGCAGCGGGGACTTCGACTCCTACGAGCAGTACTTC.

This clone was counted only a few times. The chain employs TRBV5-4 and TRBJ2-3; 7 bases fit TRBD2. J gave up 8 bases and V 3 bases, and 6 bases lay outside the gene matches. The CDR3 sequence is 13 residues long. In germline, CDR1 is SGHNT, CDR2 YYREEE (reference sequence). CDR3 amino acids: CASSSVTGGTQYF. The CDR3, as DNA: TGTGCCAGCAGCTCGGTAACGGGGGGTACGCAGTATTTT.

This clone was seen once. The rearrangement uses TRBV9 and TRBJ2-1; TRBD2 agrees at 7 bases. The CDR3 spans 15 residues. Germline loops: CDR1 SGDLS, CDR2 YYNGEE. V trimming: 6 bases; J trimming: 3 bases; junction bases outside the gene matches: 9. The CDR3 DNA reads as TGTGCCAGCACCTCCACCGGGACTAACTACAATGAGCAGTTCTTC. Translated, it gives CASTSTGTNYNEQFF.

This chain connects TRBV30 to TRBJ1-2; TRBD1 matches at 10 bases. The germline CDR1 and CDR2 sequences are GTSNPN and SVGIG (reference sequence). The CDR3 loop spans 13 amino acids. With V trimmed by 2 bases and J by 8 bases, 5 bases remained unmatched. The CDR3 is CAWSSGQGDGYTF. Written as DNA, the CDR3 is TGTGCCTGGAGTTCTGGACAGGGGGACGGCTACACCTTC.

This sequence joins TRBV4-1 and TRBJ2-2; TRBD1 matches 7 bases. Germline V lookup: CDR1 MGHRA, CDR2 YSYEKL. The CDR3 is 18 amino acids. Germline trimming cut 5 bases from V and 2 bases from J; bases unmatched to any gene: 14. The chain's CDR3 is CASSKRDSSYPNTGELFF. The CDR3 nucleotides are TGCGCCAGCAGCAAAAGGGACAGCTCCTATCCCAACACCGGGGAGCTGTTTTTT.

This chain connects TRBV9 to TRBJ1-5; unclear D gene. The CDR3 contains 13 residues. Deletions cut 0 bases from V and 5 bases from J, with 6 bases between. The germline V gene encodes CDR1 SGDLS and CDR2 YYNGEE. CDR3 DNA sequence: TGTGCCAGCAGCGTAGACTCTGATCAGCCCCAGCATTTT. Translated, it gives CASSVDSDQPQHF.

The CDR3 region is CASRTTGETRRTGELFF. As DNA, the CDR3 is TGCGCCAGCAGAACAACAGGGGAGACGAGGAGGACCGGGGAGCTGTTTTTT. The chain is built from TRBV5-1 and TRBJ2-2; 7 nucleotides match TRBD1. After removal of 5 bases from V and 5 bases from J, the junction contained 15 bases not matched to a gene. The CDR3 spans 17 residues. Looked up from germline, CDR1 is SGHRS and CDR2 is YFSETQ. The full variable domain, rest sourced from reference TRBV5-1 and TRBJ2-2, is KAGVTQTPRYLIKTRGQQVTLSCSPISGHRSVSWYQQTPGQGLQFLFEYFSETQRNKGNFPGRFSGRQFSNSRSEMNVSTLELGDSALYLCASRTTGETRRTGELFFGEGSRLTVL.

The chain links TRBV5-1 to TRBJ2-5; no definite D call. Germline V gene data show CDR1 as SGHRS and CDR2 as YFSETQ. Deletions cut 4 bases from V and 1 base from J, with 11 bases between. This CDR3 has 14 residues. CDR3 amino acids: CASSLRSVQETQYF. CDR3 DNA: TGCGCCAGCAGCCTCCGGTCGGTCCAAGAGACCCAGTACTTC.

The V call is TRBV10-3, the J call TRBJ1-2, with 7 bases identical to TRBD1. V dropped 6 bases and J dropped 4; count of bases not matched to a gene: 11. The CDR3 spans 15 residues. Germline V lookup: CDR1 ENHRY, CDR2 SYGVKD. CDR3 nucleotide sequence: TGTGCCATCAGCTCCGACAGGGCCAGCGGCTATGGCTACACCTTC. As protein: CAISSDRASGYGYTF.

V usage is TRBV5-4 and J usage is TRBJ1-2; D not resolved. The CDR3 loop spans 13 amino acids. CDR1 and CDR2 from the germline V gene are SGHNT and YYREEE (reference sequence). V lost 4 bases and J lost 4, with 11 bases in between. The CDR3 DNA is TGTGCCAGCAGCAACGGTGTTAGCTATGGCTACACCTTC. This sequence encodes CASSNGVSYGYTF.

This clone was detected only a few times. The chain carries TRBV7-9 and TRBJ2-7, with D perhaps TRBD2 (5 bases). The germline V gene encodes CDR1 SEHNR and CDR2 FQNEAQ (reference sequence). The V end was cut by 2 bases, the J end by 5 bases, with 7 bases between. CDR3 length: 12 amino acids. The CDR3 protein is CASSLRGNEQYF. The CDR3 coding sequence is TGTGCCAGCAGCTTACGGGGAAACGAGCAGTACTTC.

The chain joins TRBV7-6 to TRBJ2-1; TRBD2 aligns across 7 bases. Germline lookup yields CDR1 SGHVS and CDR2 FNYEAQ. V lost 1 base, J lost 5 bases, and 5 bases stayed unmatched. This CDR3 contains 15 residues. Here the CDR3 reads CASSLGPRGDNEQFF. The DNA for the CDR3 is TGTGCCAGCAGCTTAGGCCCCCGGGGGGACAATGAGCAGTTCTTC.

The rearrangement links TRBV7-2 to TRBJ1-5; TRBD1 might be the D (6 bases). Germline V CDR1 and CDR2: SGHTA, FQGNSA. CDR3 length: 13 amino acids. The V and J ends lost 2 bases and 6 bases respectively, with 8 bases between them. DNA of the CDR3: TGTGCCAGCAGCTTACGGGGGGCTCAGCCCCAGCATTTT. Translation: CASSLRGAQPQHF.

V usage is TRBV18 and J usage is TRBJ2-7, with TRBD1 matching 7 bases. Germline trimming cut 3 bases from V and 3 bases from J; bases unmatched to any gene: 8. Germline assignment: CDR1 KGHSH and CDR2 LQKENI. The CDR3 has 15 residues. The CDR3 nucleotides read TGTGCCAGCTCACCTAGTAGGGACAGCTACTACGAGCAGTACTTC. Translating gives CASSPSRDSYYEQYF.

This clone was seen just once. The chain has TRBV5-1 and TRBJ1-6, with 10 bases that match TRBD1. The CDR3 extends over 15 amino acids. V shed 3 bases and J 8 bases; nucleotides not matched to a gene: 5. Per germline, CDR1 SGHRS and CDR2 YFSETQ. The CDR3 coding sequence is TGCGCCAGCAGCTGGACGGACAGGGGGGATTCACCCCTCCACTTT. Encoded protein: CASSWTDRGDSPLHF.

The chain carries TRBV20-1 and TRBJ2-3, with D unresolved. Germline CDR1 reads DFQATT; CDR2 reads SNEGSKA (reference sequence). Trimming removed 0 bases at V and 7 bases at J, with 5 bases between. The CDR3 extends over 11 amino acids. The CDR3 DNA follows: TGCAGTGCTAGAGATTTTAATACGCAGTATTTT. Residues: CSARDFNTQYF.

V usage is TRBV5-4 and J usage is TRBJ2-5; 12 positions match TRBD2. The J segment lost 5 bases and the V segment lost 4 bases, leaving 6 bases of the junction unmatched. Germline lookup yields CDR1 SGHNT and CDR2 YYREEE (reference sequence). The CDR3 covers 15 residues. The CDR3 sequence: CASSPSLAGGETQYF. In nucleotides, the CDR3 is TGTGCCAGCAGCCCCTCACTAGCGGGGGGTGAGACCCAGTACTTC.

In its sample, this clone was seen once. The chain combines TRBV29-1 with TRBJ1-1, with 7 bases matching TRBD1. CDR3 size: 12 residues. CDR1 is SQVTM, CDR2 ANQGSEA, per germline. V gave up 2 bases and J gave up 10 bases; unmatched junction bases: 7. DNA of the CDR3: TGCAGCGTTGAATTTTTTCAGGGGGGAGCTTTCTTT. It specifies CSVEFFQGGAFF.

CDR3 loop: CASTDTGKNYGYTF. CDR3 bases: TGTGCCAGCACCGATACAGGGAAGAACTATGGCTACACCTTC. This rearrangement joins TRBV28 to TRBJ1-2, with D tentatively TRBD1 (6 bases). The CDR3 sequence is 14 residues long. Germline CDR1 and CDR2: MDHEN and SYDVKM. V shed 7 bases and J shed 2 bases, with 14 bases lying between them.

The chain uses TRBV29-1 and TRBJ2-1, with TRBD2 identical over 8 bases. Germline V lookup: CDR1 SQVTM, CDR2 ANQGSEA. The CDR3 runs to 16 residues. The CDR3 DNA follows: TGCAGTTATTCCCCCCCCGGGACTAGGCTGGTCCATGAGCAGTTCTTC. Protein product: CSYSPPGTRLVHEQFF.

The chain uses TRBV29-1 and TRBJ1-1, with D unresolved. From germline, CDR1 is SQVTM and CDR2 ANQGSEA. Trimming took 7 bases from V and 7 from J, leaving 16 bases between them. The CDR3 covers 12 residues. CDR3 in DNA: TGCAGCGCGGGGATTTCAACGGGTGAAGCTTTCTTT. Its translation: CSAGISTGEAFF. Combining the CDR3 with reference TRBV29-1 and TRBJ1-1 gives the whole variable domain SAVISQKPSRDICQRGTSLTIQCQVDSQVTMMFWYRQQPGQSLTLIATANQGSEATYESGFVIDKFPISRPNLTFSTLTVSNMSPEDSSIYLCSAGISTGEAFFGQGTRLTVV.

The rearrangement links TRBV7-8 to TRBJ2-3; 11 nucleotides line up with TRBD2. CDR1 is SGHVS and CDR2 is FQNEAQ in the germline V gene. This CDR3 has 16 amino acids. J lost 6 bases, V lost 1 base, and 6 bases had no gene match. The CDR3 sequence: CASSLGGSGGADTQYF. CDR3 in DNA: TGTGCCAGCAGCTTAGGGGGTAGCGGGGGGGCCGATACGCAGTATTTT.

This chain links TRBV15 with TRBJ2-6; D is ambiguous. The CDR3 length is 16 residues. Germline CDR1 LNHNV, CDR2 YYDKDF (reference sequence). Trimming cost V 0 bases and J 2 bases, with 8 bases left between them. CDR3 in DNA: TGTGCCACCAGCAGAGATCGAGGAGCTGGGGCCAACGTCCTGACTTTC. Translation gives CATSRDRGAGANVLTF.